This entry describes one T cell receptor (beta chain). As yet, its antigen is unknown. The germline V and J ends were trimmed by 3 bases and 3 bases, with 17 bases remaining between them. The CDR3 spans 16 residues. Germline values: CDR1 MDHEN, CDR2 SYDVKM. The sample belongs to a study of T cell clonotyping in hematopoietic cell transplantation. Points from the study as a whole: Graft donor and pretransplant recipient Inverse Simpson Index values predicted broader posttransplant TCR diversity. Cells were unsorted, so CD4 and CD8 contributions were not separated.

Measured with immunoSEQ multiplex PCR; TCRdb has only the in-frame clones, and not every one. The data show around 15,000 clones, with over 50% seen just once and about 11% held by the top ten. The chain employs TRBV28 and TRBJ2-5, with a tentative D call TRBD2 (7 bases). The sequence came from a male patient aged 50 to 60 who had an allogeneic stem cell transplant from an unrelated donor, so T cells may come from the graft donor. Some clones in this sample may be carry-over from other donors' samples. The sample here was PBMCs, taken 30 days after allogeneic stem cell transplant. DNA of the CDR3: TGTGCCAGCAGTTTGGAGGAGGGAGGGGGGGAAGAGACCCAGTACTTC. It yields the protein CASSLEEGGGEETQYF.